These 4 T cell receptor beta chains came from one sample sequenced in a study of blood T cell repertoires in COVID-19. The data were produced by immunoSEQ multiplex PCR, yet TCRdb's version contains in-frame clones alone and is incomplete. The sample lists 300,000 to 400,000 clones; around 91% were seen once. Sequenced sample: peripheral blood. All receptors come from a woman aged 18-35 years who had recovered from COVID-19.

The V gene is TRBV3-1 (or the pseudogene TRBV3-2), the J gene TRBJ2-1; D call uncertain. The CDR3 has 16 residues. V lost 0 bases to trimming and J lost 2 bases, with 11 bases between them. Germline CDR1 and CDR2: LGHDT and YNNKEL (reference sequence). The CDR3 sequence is CASSQERIAAYNEQFF. The CDR3, as DNA: TGTGCCAGCAGCCAAGAGAGAATAGCCGCCTACAATGAGCAGTTCTTC.

The J gene is TRBJ2-5, the V gene TRBV24-1, with a tentative D call TRBD2 (6 bases). Trimming took off 4 bases at V and 5 bases at J, with 13 bases between the two ends. The CDR3 length is 14 residues. Germline-derived CDR1 and CDR2 are KGHDR and SFDVKD. CDR3 amino acids: CATSDPGAGETQYF. For the CDR3, the DNA is TGTGCCACCAGTGACCCCGGGGCGGGGGAGACCCAGTACTTC.

V usage is TRBV30 and J usage is TRBJ2-3, with D possibly being TRBD1 (5 bases). The CDR3 sequence is 14 residues long. The germline CDR1 and CDR2 sequences are GTSNPN and SVGIG (reference sequence). Trimming removed 4 bases at V and 0 bases at J, with 11 bases between. CDR3 nucleotides: TGTGCCTGGAATATAGGGGTTAGCACAGATACGCAGTATTTT. Amino acids: CAWNIGVSTDTQYF.

The chain carries TRBV19 and TRBJ2-5; tentative D call: TRBD1 (6 bases). The CDR3 consists of 14 residues. V shed 2 bases and J shed 2 bases, with 9 bases lying between them. Germline-derived CDR1 and CDR2 are LNHDA and SQIVND (reference sequence). CDR3: CASSIQGTQETQYF. The CDR3 DNA follows: TGTGCCAGTAGTATACAAGGGACACAAGAGACCCAGTACTTC.